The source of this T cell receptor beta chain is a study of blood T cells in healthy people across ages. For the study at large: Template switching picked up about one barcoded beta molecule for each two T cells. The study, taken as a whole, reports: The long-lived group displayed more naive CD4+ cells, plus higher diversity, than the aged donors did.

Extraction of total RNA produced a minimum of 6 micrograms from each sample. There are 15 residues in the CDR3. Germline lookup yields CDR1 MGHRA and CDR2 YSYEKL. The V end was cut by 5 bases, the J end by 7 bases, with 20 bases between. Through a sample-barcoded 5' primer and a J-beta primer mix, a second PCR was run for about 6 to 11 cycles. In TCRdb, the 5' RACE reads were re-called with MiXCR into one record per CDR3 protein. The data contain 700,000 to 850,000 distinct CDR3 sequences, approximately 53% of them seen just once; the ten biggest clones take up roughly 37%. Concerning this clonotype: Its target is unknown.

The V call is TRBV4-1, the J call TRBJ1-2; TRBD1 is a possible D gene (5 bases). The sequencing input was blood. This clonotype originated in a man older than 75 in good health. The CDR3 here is CASSSPRERGRGYTF. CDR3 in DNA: TGCGCCAGCAGCTCCCCAAGAGAACGGGGCCGTGGCTACACCTTC.